This entry lists 25 T cell receptor beta chains sequenced from one sample in a study of T-cell memory formation after mild COVID-19. Each CDR3 protein gets one entry after TCRdb re-called the 5' RACE reads with MiXCR. This table holds a few hundred thousand distinct CDR3 sequences, roughly a fifth found once. Sequences were obtained from PBMCs or a T cell subset sorted from them (not recorded which). These receptors all stem from a man aged 18 to 35 who had mild COVID-19 (a few samples of this study predate the infection). Cell type and time point are not known.

The table lists this clonotype with a few counts. The chain joins TRBV7-9 to TRBJ2-2; TRBD2 is a possible D gene (5 bases). CDR1 is SEHNR, CDR2 FQNEAQ, per germline (reference sequence). The V end lost 5 bases, the J end lost 6 bases, and 10 bases lay between the germline ends. This CDR3 region has 13 residues. CDR3 coding DNA: TGTGCCAGCAGCCCCGGGGTCCCCGGGGAGCTGTTTTTT. This sequence encodes CASSPGVPGELFF.

This sequence joins TRBV10-3 and TRBJ1-5; D is unclear. V gave up 10 bases and J gave up 0 bases, with 10 bases separating them. Germline V CDR1 and CDR2: ENHRY, SYGVKD. This CDR3 comprises 13 residues. CDR3 sequence: CATQTDSNQPQHF. The CDR3 DNA sequence: TGTGCCACCCAAACAGATAGCAATCAGCCCCAGCATTTT.

The chain joins TRBV24-1 to TRBJ2-1; D call uncertain. The V end was cut by 5 bases, the J end by 8 bases, with 15 bases between. CDR3 size: 14 residues. The V gene's germline CDR1 is KGHDR and CDR2 SFDVKD. The chain's CDR3 is CATSVRLGEDEQFF. Here the CDR3 DNA reads TGTGCCACCAGTGTTCGCCTTGGGGAAGATGAGCAGTTCTTC.

V usage is TRBV12-3 or TRBV12-4 and J usage is TRBJ2-7; tentatively, D is TRBD2 (6 bases). Deletions cut 5 bases from V and 0 bases from J, with 17 bases between. The CDR3 has 16 amino acids. CDR3 in DNA: TGTGCCAGCAGTAGACCGATAGCGGAAAGCTCCTACGAGCAGTACTTC. Its protein is CASSRPIAESSYEQYF.

J is TRBJ2-1 and V is TRBV7-2; tentative D call: TRBD1 (5 bases). CDR3 length: 14 residues. V was shortened by 5 bases and J by 4 bases, with 12 bases between the two germline ends. From germline, CDR1 is SGHTA and CDR2 FQGNSA. The CDR3 coding sequence is TGTGCCAGCAGCCCGGGCAGGGCTTACAATGAGCAGTTCTTC. The encoded protein is CASSPGRAYNEQFF.

This clonotype has only a few counts. The chain uses TRBV3-1 and TRBJ2-7; unclear D gene. The V gene lost 1 base and the J gene lost 0 bases, with 4 bases spanning the gap. The CDR3 consists of 13 residues. In germline, CDR1 is LGHDT, CDR2 YNNKEL (reference sequence). CDR3 in amino acids: CASSQGNSYEQYV. DNA for the CDR3: TGTGCCAGCAGCCAAGGGAACTCCTACGAGCAGTACGTC.

This clonotype was detected only a few times. This sequence joins TRBV13 and TRBJ1-2; TRBD1 matches 10 bases. The ends lost 5 bases at V and 3 bases at J; junction bases unmatched: 6. Germline CDR1 PRHDT, CDR2 FYEKMQ (reference sequence). The CDR3 totals 15 residues. The CDR3 DNA reads as TGTGCCAGCAGCCATGGGACAGGGGCTGACTATGGCTACACCTTC. As protein: CASSHGTGADYGYTF.

This clonotype turned up a few times. This chain joins TRBV12-3 or TRBV12-4 and TRBJ2-7; tentatively, D is TRBD1 or TRBD2 (5 bases each). V gave up 1 base and J gave up 2 bases, with 9 bases separating them. The CDR3 is 14 amino acids. The CDR3, as DNA: TGTGCCAGCAGTTTAGGGGACGGCCCCTACGAGCAGTACTTC. Translating it yields CASSLGDGPYEQYF.

This chain uses TRBV6-5 with TRBJ2-1; TRBD2 matches 10 bases. This CDR3 is 17 amino acids long. Germline V gives CDR1 MNHEY, CDR2 SVGAGI. J lost 6 bases, V lost 2 bases, and 10 bases had no gene match. The CDR3 nucleotides are TGTGCCAGCAGTTACACCCTAGCGGGGGCCCTAGGCAATGAGCAGTTCTTC. Residues: CASSYTLAGALGNEQFF.

This clonotype was recorded a few times. In nucleotides, the CDR3 is TGTGCCAGCAGCCCCCCTCGGCAGATGTATGGCTACACCTTC. It codes for CASSPPRQMYGYTF. The genes are TRBV27 and TRBJ1-2; no definite D call. The CDR3 is 14 residues long. Germline lookup yields CDR1 MNHEY and CDR2 SMNVEV (reference sequence). The V end was cut by 6 bases, the J end by 5 bases, with 16 bases between.

Only a few counts were recorded for this clonotype. J is TRBJ2-5 and V is TRBV7-2, with D perhaps matching TRBD1 or TRBD2 (5 bases each). Germline CDR1 is SGHTA and CDR2 is FQGNSA. The germline V and J ends were trimmed by 3 bases and 2 bases, with 16 bases remaining between them. This CDR3 contains 16 residues. CDR3 in amino acids: CASSFGGARGQETQYF. The CDR3 bases are TGTGCCAGCAGCTTTGGTGGGGCGCGAGGGCAAGAGACCCAGTACTTC. The entire variable domain, with the rest obtained from reference TRBV7-2 and TRBJ2-5, is as follows: GAGVSQSPSNKVTEKGKDVELRCDPISGHTALYWYRQSLGQGLEFLIYFQGNSAPDKSGLPSDRFSAERTGGSVSTLTIQRTQQEDSAVYLCASSFGGARGQETQYFGPGTRLLVL.

The V gene is TRBV5-1, the J gene TRBJ2-7; D is ambiguous. Trimming pared 5 bases from V and 0 bases from J, leaving 21 bases between. Germline lookup yields CDR1 SGHRS and CDR2 YFSETQ. The CDR3 is 17 residues long. Here the CDR3 reads CASRPGPTMPLSYEQYV. In nucleotides, the CDR3 is TGCGCCAGCAGGCCAGGACCGACCATGCCCCTCTCCTACGAGCAGTACGTC.

This clonotype occurred a few times. The rearrangement links TRBV4-1 to TRBJ2-1; D ambiguous. The CDR3 is made up of 15 amino acids. Germline CDR1 MGHRA, CDR2 YSYEKL. Trimming left V 0 bases short and J 5 bases short, with 11 bases between. CDR3 region: CASSQESLPHNEQFF. The CDR3 DNA follows: TGCGCCAGCAGCCAAGAGTCGTTACCCCACAATGAGCAGTTCTTC.

This clonotype was seen more than once but under ten times. The V call is TRBV7-3, the J call TRBJ1-2; D might be TRBD1 (5 bases). Germline CDR1 and CDR2: SGHTA and FQGTGA. Trimming cost V 5 bases and J 8 bases, with 27 bases left between them. The CDR3 covers 17 residues. The CDR3 sequence: CASSPSPGTGSYRGYTF. DNA of the CDR3: TGTGCCAGCAGCCCAAGCCCCGGGACGGGGTCGTATCGCGGCTACACCTTC.

This CDR3 reads CASSLQRTYNSPLHF. CDR3 nucleotides: TGTGCCAGCAGCCTACAGAGGACCTATAATTCACCCCTCCACTTT. The chain carries TRBV6-2 or TRBV6-3 and TRBJ1-6; D uncertain. The CDR3 covers 15 residues. CDR1 MNHEY and CDR2 SVGEGT come from the germline V gene. Trimming stripped 6 bases from V and 2 bases from J, with 11 bases between.

The chain combines TRBV15 with TRBJ2-2; TRBD1 agrees at 8 bases. Per germline, CDR1 LNHNV and CDR2 YYDKDF (reference sequence). The J segment lost 5 bases and the V segment lost 7 bases, leaving 6 bases of the junction unmatched. The CDR3 sequence is 14 residues long. Written as DNA, the CDR3 is TGTGCCACCAACTGGAGACAGGGGACCGGGGAGCTGTTTTTT. This gives the protein CATNWRQGTGELFF.

The gene calls are TRBV20-1 and TRBJ2-3; D perhaps matches TRBD2 (5 bases). Looked up from germline, CDR1 is DFQATT and CDR2 is SNEGSKA (reference sequence). The CDR3 length is 16 residues. The germline V and J ends were trimmed by 2 bases and 0 bases, with 15 bases remaining between them. In nucleotides, the CDR3 is TGCAGTGCTAGATCGTGGCGGGTACGGAGCACAGATACGCAGTATTTT. It is translated as CSARSWRVRSTDTQYF.

V usage is TRBV30 and J usage is TRBJ1-1, with D possibly TRBD1 on 5 matching bases. The germline gives CDR1 GTSNPN, CDR2 SVGIG (reference sequence). V lost 2 bases to trimming and J lost 0 bases, with 10 bases between them. The CDR3 spans 14 residues. Written as DNA, the CDR3 is TGTGCCTGGAGTACGACAGTTCTGAACACTGAAGCTTTCTTT. It encodes CAWSTTVLNTEAFF. Using reference TRBV30 and TRBJ1-1 for the parts outside the CDR3, the full variable domain is SQTIHQWPATLVQPVGSPLSLECTVEGTSNPNLYWYRQAAGRGLQLLFYSVGIGQISSEVPQNLSASRPQDRQFILSSKKLLLSDSGFYLCAWSTTVLNTEAFFGQGTRLTVV.

This clonotype was counted a few times. This sequence joins TRBV5-1 and TRBJ1-4; D gene unclear. V gave up 4 bases and J gave up 10 bases, with 17 bases separating them. The CDR3 totals 14 residues. Looked up from germline, CDR1 is SGHRS and CDR2 is YFSETQ. CDR3 coding DNA: TGCGCCAGCAGCCAAGGGAGTCGGATCGGAAAACTGTTTTTT. Translation: CASSQGSRIGKLFF. The whole variable domain, filled in from reference TRBV5-1 and TRBJ1-4, reads KAGVTQTPRYLIKTRGQQVTLSCSPISGHRSVSWYQQTPGQGLQFLFEYFSETQRNKGNFPGRFSGRQFSNSRSEMNVSTLELGDSALYLCASSQGSRIGKLFFGSGTQLSVL.

In its sample, this clonotype was seen a few times. The rearrangement links TRBV7-6 to TRBJ2-7; D is uncertain. Trimming left V 5 bases short and J 2 bases short, with 19 bases between. CDR3 length: 16 residues. Germline V lookup: CDR1 SGHVS, CDR2 FNYEAQ. The CDR3 sequence: CASSPEKGQLAYEQYV. The DNA for the CDR3 is TGTGCCAGCAGCCCGGAGAAAGGGCAGCTCGCCTACGAGCAGTACGTC.

Turning to this clonotype: Since a much larger clone is just one base distant, this may be a read error. The V gene is TRBV11-2, the J gene TRBJ2-1; D possibly corresponds to TRBD2 (6 bases). CDR1 is SGHAT, CDR2 FQNNGV, per germline. Trimming shortened V by 3 bases and J by 0 bases, and 6 bases separated the two germline ends. The CDR3 sequence is 14 residues long. The CDR3 loop reads CASSFGSSYNEQFF. Here the CDR3 DNA reads TGTGCCAGCAGCTTCGGGAGCTCCTACAATGAGCAGTTCTTC.

The chain is built from TRBV5-1 and TRBJ1-6, with unresolved D. The CDR3 spans 12 residues. CDR1 and CDR2 (germline): SGHRS, YFSETQ. Trimming pared 0 bases from V and 13 bases from J, leaving 8 bases between. Written as DNA, the CDR3 is TGCGCCAGCAGCTTGGCGAATGGGCCCCTCCACTTT. Encoded protein: CASSLANGPLHF. Variable domain in full (rest from reference TRBV5-1 and TRBJ1-6): KAGVTQTPRYLIKTRGQQVTLSCSPISGHRSVSWYQQTPGQGLQFLFEYFSETQRNKGNFPGRFSGRQFSNSRSEMNVSTLELGDSALYLCASSLANGPLHFGNGTRLTVT.

The chain carries TRBV4-3 and TRBJ1-2, with a possible D match to TRBD1 (5 bases). Trimming removed 0 bases from V and 4 bases from J, with 24 bases in between. Germline lookup yields CDR1 LGHNA and CDR2 YSLEER. The CDR3 loop spans 19 amino acids. This CDR3 is CASSQDVWTMGDPAYGYTF. The CDR3 DNA reads as TGCGCCAGCAGCCAAGATGTTTGGACTATGGGGGACCCCGCCTATGGCTACACCTTC.

The chain employs TRBV7-9 and TRBJ2-5; 8 nucleotides align to TRBD1. The CDR3 runs to 13 residues. The junction had 9 bases not matched to a gene; V was cut back by 5 bases and J by 10 bases. The germline CDR1 and CDR2 sequences are SEHNR and FQNEAQ (reference sequence). The CDR3: CASSRTGKGGQYF. The DNA for the CDR3 is TGTGCCAGCAGCAGGACAGGGAAGGGTGGCCAGTACTTC.

This clonotype was observed a few times. The chain has TRBV27 and TRBJ1-5; unclear D gene. The CDR3 is made up of 13 amino acids. Per germline, CDR1 MNHEY and CDR2 SMNVEV (reference sequence). The V gene lost 3 bases and the J gene lost 5 bases, with 8 bases spanning the gap. The CDR3 sequence is CASSLNGDQPQHF. The CDR3 bases are TGTGCCAGCAGTTTGAATGGGGATCAGCCCCAGCATTTT.